This TCR beta chain was found in a study of T-cell reconstitution after alpha-beta-depleted transplantation in children. During its preparation, the TCRbeta library received unique molecular identifiers. TCRdb called the PCR reads again in MiXCR, with one record for every CDR3 protein. This sample has about 980,000 distinct CDR3 sequences, with around 30% found just once. This CDR3 has 15 amino acids. J lost 4 bases, V lost 2 bases, and 6 bases had no gene match. The germline CDR1 and CDR2 sequences are SGHTA and FQGTGA. Study-wide results and limits: There were reportedly several hundred expanded graft clones from which alpha-beta T cells came about two months after transplant.

About this clonotype: The antigen is unknown.

Sequencing used PBMCs, mostly from graft donor cells, obtained 360 days after TCRalphabeta/CD19-depleted stem cell transplant. The V call is TRBV7-3, the J call TRBJ2-5; TRBD1 agrees at 8 bases. This TCR was recovered from a boy younger than two who had a stem cell transplant for SCID, so the T cells may come from the graft donor. The CDR3 protein is CASSLRGTGRETQYF. The CDR3 DNA reads as TGTGCCAGCAGCTTACGAGGGACAGGAAGAGAGACCCAGTACTTC.